This T cell receptor (beta chain) was sequenced during a study of metastatic and nonmetastatic thyroid tumors. Overall study: It was across blood and tumor or nodule tissue from malignant and benign thyroid patients that repertoires were compared. Study-wide results and limits: Across blood and tumor, TCR beta diversity in malignant thyroid tumors was reportedly significantly higher than in benign nodules.

Nobody among the patients had been given any treatment before thyroid surgery. The CDR3 spans 15 residues. CDR1 is MNHNS, CDR2 SASEGT, per germline. Source study methods: Clinicopathological groups supplied CDR3 differences that were used to build a distant-metastasis classifier for papillary thyroid cancer. From the PCR reads, TCRdb re-called clones with MiXCR. None of the V and J calls come from the authors' own analysis; TCRdb made them. The table records about 27,000 clones, over 15% of them present only once. A remark on this clone: Antigen unknown. One junction end disagrees with the germline gene, perhaps due to a read error.

V gene TRBV6-1 combines with J gene TRBJ2-7; 9 positions agree with TRBD2. The specimen sequenced was blood. This clonotype originated in a male donor with papillary thyroid cancer or a benign thyroid nodule (not recorded which). Some clones in this sample may be carry-over from other donors' samples. The CDR3 loop is CAISEDSGSSYEHYF. The CDR3 DNA sequence: TGTGCCATCAGTGAAGATAGCGGGAGCTCCTACGAGCATTACTTT.